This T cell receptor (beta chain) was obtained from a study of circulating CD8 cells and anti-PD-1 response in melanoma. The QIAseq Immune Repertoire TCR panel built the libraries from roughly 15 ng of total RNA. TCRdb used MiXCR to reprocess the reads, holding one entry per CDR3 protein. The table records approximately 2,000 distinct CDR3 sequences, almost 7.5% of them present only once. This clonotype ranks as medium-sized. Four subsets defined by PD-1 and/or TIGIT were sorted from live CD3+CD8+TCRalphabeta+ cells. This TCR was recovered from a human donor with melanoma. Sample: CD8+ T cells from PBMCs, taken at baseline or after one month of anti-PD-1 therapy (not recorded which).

In DNA form, the CDR3 reads TGTGCCAGCAGTTTCCCAGGGAGGGGGACTGAAGCTTTCTTT. This encodes CASSFPGRGTEAFF. The J gene is TRBJ1-1, the V gene TRBV12-3 or TRBV12-4, with D maybe TRBD1 (6 bases). The V end lost 3 bases, the J end lost 5 bases, and 13 bases lay between the germline ends. This CDR3 is 14 amino acids long.